What follows describes a single T cell receptor beta chain. Authors' data handling: Amplification of reference gene primers was used by the study to estimate nucleated cell counts. Clones were read by immunoSEQ multiplex PCR, and TCRdb kept only the in-frame ones, dropping some. The V and J calls and the clone size are those of that table, but D and trimming were determined from the DNA. This table holds 210,000 or so clones, approximately 81% found once. The sample belongs to a study of blood T cell repertoires in COVID-19. Whole-study context: Italy, Spain and the United States were the sources of the convalescent and acute COVID-19 samples. Sample material is recorded as cDNA or gDNA derived from T cells, B-cell-depleted T cells, or PBMCs.

The CDR3 runs 16 residues. Germline CDR1 is MNHEY and CDR2 is SMNVEV (reference sequence). V was shortened by 5 bases and J by 7 bases, with 21 bases between the two germline ends. V is TRBV27 and J is TRBJ1-5; no clear D. Sequencing was done on a sample of peripheral blood. The source is a human donor in a cohort sampled during active COVID-19. The CDR3 coding sequence is TGTGCCAGCAGTCCAAACCCCGACGGGGTGGGACAGCCCCAGCATTTT. Protein sequence: CASSPNPDGVGQPQHF.